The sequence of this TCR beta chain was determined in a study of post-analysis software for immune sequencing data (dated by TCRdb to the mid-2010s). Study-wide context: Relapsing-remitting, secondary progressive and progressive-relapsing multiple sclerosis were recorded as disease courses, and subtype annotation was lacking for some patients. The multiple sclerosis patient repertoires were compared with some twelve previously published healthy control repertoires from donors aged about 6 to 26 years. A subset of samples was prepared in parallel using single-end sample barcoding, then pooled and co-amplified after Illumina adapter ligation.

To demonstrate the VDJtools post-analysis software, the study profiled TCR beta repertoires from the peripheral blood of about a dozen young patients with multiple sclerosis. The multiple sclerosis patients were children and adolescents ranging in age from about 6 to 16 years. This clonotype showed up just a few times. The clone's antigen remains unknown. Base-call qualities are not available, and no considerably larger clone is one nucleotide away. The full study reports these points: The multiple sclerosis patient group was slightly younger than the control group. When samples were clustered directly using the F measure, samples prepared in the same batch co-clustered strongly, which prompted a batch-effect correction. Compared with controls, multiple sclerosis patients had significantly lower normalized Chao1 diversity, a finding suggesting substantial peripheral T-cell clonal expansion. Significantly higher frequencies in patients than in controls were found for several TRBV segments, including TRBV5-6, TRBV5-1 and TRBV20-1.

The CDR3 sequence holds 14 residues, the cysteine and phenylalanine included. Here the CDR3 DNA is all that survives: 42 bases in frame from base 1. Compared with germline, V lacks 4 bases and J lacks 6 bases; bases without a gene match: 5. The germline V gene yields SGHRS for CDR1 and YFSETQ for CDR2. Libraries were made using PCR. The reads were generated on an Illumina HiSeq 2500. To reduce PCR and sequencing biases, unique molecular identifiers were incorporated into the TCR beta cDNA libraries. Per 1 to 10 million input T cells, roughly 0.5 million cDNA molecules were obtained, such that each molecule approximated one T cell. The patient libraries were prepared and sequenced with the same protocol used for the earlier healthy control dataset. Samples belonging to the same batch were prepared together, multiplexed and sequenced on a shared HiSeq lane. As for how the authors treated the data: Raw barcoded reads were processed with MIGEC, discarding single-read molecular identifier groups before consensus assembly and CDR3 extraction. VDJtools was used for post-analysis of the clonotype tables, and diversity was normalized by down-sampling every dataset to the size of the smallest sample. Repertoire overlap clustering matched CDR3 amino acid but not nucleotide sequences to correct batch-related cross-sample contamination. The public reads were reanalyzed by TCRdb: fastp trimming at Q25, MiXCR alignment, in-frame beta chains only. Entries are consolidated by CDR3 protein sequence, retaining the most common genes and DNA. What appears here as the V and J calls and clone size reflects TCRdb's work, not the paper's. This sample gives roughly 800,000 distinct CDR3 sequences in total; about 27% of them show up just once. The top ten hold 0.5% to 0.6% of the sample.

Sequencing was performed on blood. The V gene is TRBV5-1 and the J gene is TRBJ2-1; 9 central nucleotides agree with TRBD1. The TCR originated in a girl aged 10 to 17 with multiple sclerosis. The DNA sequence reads TGCGCCAGCAGCAGGGGACAGGGAAGCAATGAGCAGTTCTTC. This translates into CASSRGQGSNEQFF.